Below, 14 T cell receptor beta chains from the same sample are listed, as sequenced in a study of shared clonotypes between healthy human individuals. Sequenced by immunoSEQ multiplex PCR; TCRdb stores in-frame clones only, minus some. The profile shows about 510,000 clones, about 95% of them singletons. Source material: naive CD4+ T cells sorted from blood. Subset noted: CD45RA+ positively selected. The receptors were gathered from a young woman in good health.

The V and J genes are TRBV15 and TRBJ2-1, with no clear D. The V gene's germline CDR1 is LNHNV and CDR2 YYDKDF (reference sequence). V was shortened by 6 bases and J by 5 bases, with 20 bases between the two germline ends. This CDR3 region has 16 residues. Here the CDR3 DNA reads TGTGCCACCAGGGTGAGATCTGGGTACTCGAACAATGAGCAGTTCTTC. It translates to CATRVRSGYSNNEQFF.

This chain connects TRBV30 to TRBJ2-1; D uncertain. Looked up from germline, CDR1 is GTSNPN and CDR2 is SVGIG (reference sequence). V shed 7 bases and J shed 7 bases, with 2 bases lying between them. CDR3 length: 8 residues. For the CDR3, the DNA is TGTGCCTTTAATGAGCAGTTCTTC. Translating it yields CAFNEQFF.

This clone was seen just once. This chain uses TRBV9 with TRBJ2-7; 7 bases fit TRBD1. CDR1 SGDLS and CDR2 YYNGEE come from the germline V gene. The CDR3 length is 14 residues. The junction had 4 bases not matched to a gene; V was cut back by 0 bases and J by 4 bases. CDR3 nucleotide sequence: TGTGCCAGCAGCGTAGAGGGACAGACTTACGAGCAGTACTTC. Protein product: CASSVEGQTYEQYF.

V is TRBV28 and J is TRBJ1-3; no reliable D call. The V end lost 11 bases, the J end lost 9 bases, and 5 bases lay between the germline ends. Germline assignment: CDR1 MDHEN and CDR2 SYDVKM. The CDR3 has 8 residues. CDR3 in DNA: TGTGCCCTTAGCACCATATATTTT. This encodes CALSTIYF.

The chain is built from TRBV7-6 and TRBJ2-1, with TRBD2 matching 8 bases. Unmatched junction bases numbered 15, after V lost 4 bases and J lost 10 bases. CDR3 size: 16 residues. Germline-derived CDR1 and CDR2 are SGHVS and FNYEAQ. DNA of the CDR3: TGTGCCAGCAGCTCCAATATAGCGGGGAGGAGGTGGGAGCAGTTCTTC. It codes for CASSSNIAGRRWEQFF.

V is TRBV7-9 and J is TRBJ2-5; 12 bases map to TRBD2. The end of the DNA aligns better with TRBJ2-7, so the J call may be wrong. The CDR3 spans 15 residues. Germline loops: CDR1 SEHNR, CDR2 FQNEAQ (reference sequence). CDR3 sequence (DNA): TGTGCCAGCAGCCGGCTAGCGGGAGGGCTCTACGAGCAGTACTTC. It is translated as CASSRLAGGLYEQYF.

This rearrangement joins TRBV28 to TRBJ2-1; 8 positions match TRBD1. The CDR3 has 15 amino acids. V lost 4 bases to trimming and J lost 4 bases; unmatched junction nucleotides: 6. Germline V gene sequence: CDR1 MDHEN, CDR2 SYDVKM. The CDR3 here is CASSSPTGAYNEQFF. CDR3 sequence (DNA): TGTGCCAGCAGTTCCCCGACAGGGGCGTACAATGAGCAGTTCTTC.

The chain combines TRBV4-2 with TRBJ2-3, with 7 bases fitting TRBD2. With V trimmed by 5 bases and J by 2 bases, 13 bases remained unmatched. Germline CDR1 and CDR2: LGHNA and YNFKEQ. The CDR3 consists of 17 residues. This chain's CDR3 is CASSARLAVTLTDTQYF. The CDR3 DNA reads TGTGCCAGCAGCGCTCGACTAGCCGTAACTCTCACAGATACGCAGTATTTT.

V gene TRBV28 combines with J gene TRBJ1-1; D is possibly TRBD1 (6 bases). Per germline, CDR1 MDHEN and CDR2 SYDVKM. The length of the CDR3 is 15 residues. Trimming cost V 5 bases and J 1 base, with 14 bases left between them. The CDR3 DNA is TGTGCCAGCAGTCCTCAGGGGAGCGCGAACACTGAAGCTTTCTTT. It yields the protein CASSPQGSANTEAFF.

The rearrangement uses TRBV7-9 and TRBJ1-1; 7 nucleotides line up with TRBD1. This CDR3 has 16 residues. The junction had 10 bases not matched to a gene; V was cut back by 3 bases and J by 3 bases. The germline V gene has CDR1 SEHNR and CDR2 FQNEAQ (reference sequence). The DNA of the CDR3 is TGTGCCAGCAGCTTTTCCCGTCGACAGGGCCACACTGAAGCTTTCTTT. Encoded protein: CASSFSRRQGHTEAFF.

On this clone: The same CDR3 also results from other DNA sequences found in this sample. This chain links TRBV5-1 with TRBJ2-7; TRBD1 aligns across 9 bases. The CDR3 has 13 residues. With V trimmed by 3 bases and J by 3 bases, 1 base remained unmatched. Germline CDR1 SGHRS, CDR2 YFSETQ. CDR3 amino acids: CASSWGQGYEQYF. The CDR3 region has the DNA TGCGCCAGCAGCTGGGGACAGGGCTACGAGCAGTACTTC.

This chain connects TRBV13 to TRBJ2-7, with TRBD2 identical over 10 bases. Germline assignment: CDR1 PRHDT and CDR2 FYEKMQ (reference sequence). The V and J ends lost 8 bases and 4 bases, in that order; junction bases with no gene match: 5. This CDR3 contains 13 residues. The CDR3 sequence: CASRYSGRYEQYF. CDR3 nucleotides: TGTGCCAGCCGATATAGCGGGAGGTACGAGCAGTACTTC.

This chain joins TRBV7-9 and TRBJ2-5; TRBD1 is a possible D gene (6 bases). With 2 bases removed from V and 2 bases from J, the gap between germline ends came to 12 bases. The CDR3 spans 15 residues. Germline loops: CDR1 SEHNR, CDR2 FQNEAQ (reference sequence). The CDR3 coding sequence is TGTGCCAGCAGCTTATACCTGACAGGACAAGAGACCCAGTACTTC. This codes for CASSLYLTGQETQYF.

V gene TRBV5-4 combines with J gene TRBJ1-2; D unresolved. The V gene lost 4 bases and the J gene lost 3 bases, with 13 bases spanning the gap. Germline V gene sequence: CDR1 SGHNT, CDR2 YYREEE (reference sequence). The CDR3 contains 14 residues. As DNA, the CDR3 is TGTGCCAGCAGCCAGCCCCGGGAATACTATGGCTACACCTTC. Protein sequence: CASSQPREYYGYTF.